The rows below give T cell receptor beta chains drawn from one sample of a study of beta chain features in type 1 diabetes. The table came from immunoSEQ multiplex PCR; TCRdb's copy has only in-frame clones and leaves some out. The sample includes under 900,000 clones, about a sixth of them seen just once. The source material was naive CD4+ T cells from blood. The receptors originated from a woman under 30 in good health. Both conserved end residues are part of each CDR3. Fields, in order: clone size, V gene, D gene, J gene, CDR3 protein, CDR3 DNA. A D gene is named only where the DNA matches it firmly. Clone size appears in some rows only: once, few, many, or a class for an expanded clone.

-,TRBV9,TRBD1,TRBJ1-2,CASSDGTGGRGYTF,TGTGCCAGCAGCGACGGGACAGGGGGCCGCGGCTACACCTTC
-,TRBV7-2,-,TRBJ2-1,CASSLLAENEQFF,TGTGCCAGCAGCTTATTAGCGGAAAATGAGCAGTTCTTC
-,TRBV4-3,-,TRBJ2-2,CASSLRPPRPARSQNTGELFF,TGCGCCAGCAGCCTCAGACCCCCCCGCCCTGCTAGGTCCCAGAACACCGGGGAGCTGTTTTTT
-,TRBV11-1,TRBD1,TRBJ2-7,CASSYSRTGGDSYEQYF,TGTGCCAGCAGTTATTCCCGGACAGGGGGAGATTCCTACGAGCAGTACTTC
-,TRBV6-5,TRBD1,TRBJ2-7,CASSFGQGPLKQYF,TGTGCCAGCAGTTTCGGACAGGGCCCTCTAAAGCAGTACTTC
few,TRBV18,-,TRBJ1-1,CASQMDRLNTEAFF,TGTGCCAGCCAGATGGACAGATTGAACACTGAAGCTTTCTTT
-,TRBV4-2,-,TRBJ1-3,CASSQPAAESGNTIYF,TGTGCCAGCAGCCAACCGGCAGCAGAGTCTGGAAACACCATATATTTT
-,TRBV20-1,-,TRBJ2-1,CSGTGTNEQFF,TGCAGTGGTACGGGAACCAATGAGCAGTTCTTC
few,TRBV28,-,TRBJ2-2,CATETGLHTGELFF,TGTGCCACCGAGACAGGTCTACACACCGGGGAGCTGTTTTTT
few,TRBV9,-,TRBJ2-1,CASSVSGSSYNEQFF,TGTGCCAGCAGCGTATCCGGGAGCTCCTACAATGAGCAGTTCTTC
-,TRBV7-2,-,TRBJ2-7,CASSVGLPGEQYF,TGTGCCAGCAGCGTCGGACTACCCGGCGAGCAGTACTTC
-,TRBV6-5,-,TRBJ2-3,CASSYSDTQYF,TGTGCCAGCAGTTATTCGGATACGCAGTATTTT
few,TRBV5-1,-,TRBJ2-3,CASGSRPPDTQYF,TGCGCCAGCGGAAGCCGCCCGCCAGATACGCAGTATTTT
-,TRBV29-1,-,TRBJ2-5,CSVEGGEETQYF,TGCAGCGTTGAAGGTGGGGAAGAGACCCAGTACTTC
-,TRBV28,TRBD2,TRBJ2-7,CASSSGGPEAYEQYF,TGTGCCAGCAGTTCGGGAGGCCCCGAGGCATACGAGCAGTACTTC
-,TRBV7-6,-,TRBJ2-7,CASSGNYEQYF,TGTGCCAGCAGCGGCAACTACGAGCAGTACTTC
-,TRBV7-2,TRBD2,TRBJ2-5,CASSLGITSGRQETQYF,TGTGCCAGCAGCTTAGGTATAACTAGCGGGAGGCAAGAGACCCAGTACTTC
few,TRBV6-1,-,TRBJ1-1,CASSEERQANTEAFF,TGTGCCAGCAGTGAAGAACGCCAGGCGAACACTGAAGCTTTCTTT
-,TRBV19,-,TRBJ1-2,CASSNYGQYGYTF,TGTGCCAGTAGTAACTACGGACAGTATGGCTACACCTTC
-,TRBV18,TRBD1,TRBJ2-5,CASSPGQSQETQYF,TGTGCCAGCTCACCGGGACAGTCCCAAGAGACCCAGTACTTC
-,TRBV6-6,-,TRBJ2-3,CASSPTRTSTDTQYF,TGTGCCAGCAGCCCTACGAGGACTAGCACAGATACGCAGTATTTT
few,TRBV5-1,TRBD2,TRBJ2-7,CASSLAGRGLATEQYF,TGCGCCAGCAGCTTGGCCGGTAGGGGACTAGCGACCGAGCAGTACTTC
few,TRBV18,TRBD1,TRBJ1-2,CASSRTGEDYGYTF,TGTGCCAGCTCACGGACAGGGGAGGACTATGGCTACACCTTC
-,TRBV18,-,TRBJ2-3,CASSLYTDTQYF,TGTGCCAGCTCACTATACACAGATACGCAGTATTTT
-,TRBV5-1,-,TRBJ1-1,CASGTDMNTEAFF,TGCGCCAGCGGCACAGACATGAACACTGAAGCTTTCTTT
-,TRBV28,-,TRBJ2-6,CSSSHGDTGANVLTF,TGTTCCAGCAGTCATGGGGACACTGGGGCCAACGTCCTGACTTTC
-,TRBV28,TRBD1,TRBJ2-7,CASSSGGLSSYEQYF,TGTGCCAGCAGCTCAGGGGGCCTTAGCTCCTACGAGCAGTACTTC
-,TRBV10-3,TRBD1,TRBJ2-5,CAKRDRANFQETQYF,TGTGCCAAGCGGGACAGGGCAAATTTCCAAGAGACCCAGTACTTC
few,TRBV6-6,-,TRBJ2-7,CASNPRARGEQYF,TGTGCCAGCAACCCCAGGGCGCGGGGCGAGCAGTACTTC
few,TRBV7-9,TRBD2,TRBJ2-7,CASSLASGSMYEQYF,TGTGCCAGCAGCTTAGCTAGCGGGAGTATGTACGAGCAGTACTTC
-,TRBV7-2,-,TRBJ2-5,CASSLGAQGRETQYF,TGTGCCAGCAGCTTAGGGGCACAGGGTAGAGAGACCCAGTACTTC